Following are 9 T cell receptor beta chains from one sample sequenced in a study of regulatory T cells in long-lasting Graves disease. Libraries of TCR beta came from iRepertoire HTBI primers plus Arm-PCR of CDR3 regions. MiXCR was run by TCRdb on the multiplex PCR reads, yielding one entry per CDR3 protein. The sample lists 450,000 to 600,000 distinct CDR3 sequences, under 20% seen once, with 12% in the top ten. Time point described: newly diagnosed GD, antithyroid drugs for less than 3 months. PBMCs provided the RNA from which the TCR library was made. The same sample was also used in a study of T cells in Graves' hyperthyroidism and ophthalmopathy.

This specimen consisted of peripheral blood mononuclear cells (PBMCs), obtained at new diagnosis, from a patient treated with antithyroid drugs. Source of these receptors: a man between 40 and 49 years old with Graves disease.

This clonotype was seen a few times. The chain uses TRBV19 and TRBJ2-7, with 8 bases fitting TRBD2. With V trimmed by 2 bases and J by 3 bases, 9 bases remained unmatched. CDR3 length: 16 residues. Germline V gives CDR1 LNHDA, CDR2 SQIVND (reference sequence). CDR3 sequence (DNA): TGTGCCAGTAGTATATTGGGAGCGGGAGCCGGCTACGAGCAGTACTTC. It encodes CASSILGAGAGYEQYF.

V gene TRBV6-5 combines with J gene TRBJ2-1, with D perhaps matching TRBD2 (6 bases). Germline V gives CDR1 MNHEY, CDR2 SVGAGI. Trimming took off 4 bases at V and 7 bases at J, with 14 bases between the two ends. The CDR3 is 14 amino acids. The DNA of the CDR3 is TGTGCCAGCAGTTCGGGCAGGGAGGTAAATGAGCAGTTCTTC. Translated: CASSSGREVNEQFF.

This sequence joins TRBV18 and TRBJ2-2; 8 bases line up with TRBD1. Trimming took 6 bases from V and 4 from J; bases not matched to a gene: 7. CDR1 and CDR2 from the germline V gene are KGHSH and LQKENI. This CDR3 comprises 15 residues. The CDR3 region has the DNA TGTGCCAGCTCCCTCCGACAGGGGAGCACCGGGGAGCTGTTTTTT. Amino acids: CASSLRQGSTGELFF.

This clonotype was observed many times. One end of the junction varies from germline; a read error may be responsible. The V gene is TRBV5-1, the J gene TRBJ2-1; D may correspond to TRBD1 or TRBD2 (6 bases each). The CDR3 is 12 residues long. Germline CDR1 is SGHRS and CDR2 is YFSETQ. Here the CDR3 reads CASSLGGFEQFF. CDR3 DNA sequence: TGTGCCAGCAGCTTAGGGGGGTTTGAGCAGTTCTTC. The whole variable domain, remainder taken from reference TRBV5-1 and TRBJ2-1, is KAGVTQTPRYLIKTRGQQVTLSCSPISGHRSVSWYQQTPGQGLQFLFEYFSETQRNKGNFPGRFSGRQFSNSRSEMNVSTLELGDSALYLCASSLGGFEQFFGPGTRLTVL.

This rearrangement joins TRBV18 to TRBJ2-1, with TRBD1 matching over 7 bases. With V trimmed by 3 bases and J by 16 bases, 9 bases remained unmatched. Germline V gene lookup returns CDR1 KGHSH and CDR2 LQKENI. CDR3 length: 12 residues. The CDR3 here is CASSPAGTELFF. DNA of the CDR3: TGTGCCAGCTCACCTGCAGGGACAGAGCTCTTCTTC.

V is TRBV20-1 and J is TRBJ2-4, with D perhaps TRBD1 (5 bases). The CDR3 sequence is 13 residues long. V lost 6 bases to trimming and J lost 4 bases, with 13 bases between them. CDR1 and CDR2 from the germline V gene are DFQATT and SNEGSKA (reference sequence). CDR3 DNA sequence: TGCAGTGCAAGCCGACAGCTTAAAAACATTCAGTACTTC. The encoded protein is CSASRQLKNIQYF.

V usage is TRBV5-1 and J usage is TRBJ1-5; 7 nucleotides align to TRBD1. Trimming cost V 0 bases and J 7 bases; bases outside gene matches: 7. The CDR3 sequence is 15 residues long. Germline loops: CDR1 SGHRS, CDR2 YFSETQ. CDR3 in DNA: TGCGCCAGCAGCTTGGAGACAGGGTTAGGGCAGCCCCAGCATTTT. Encoded protein: CASSLETGLGQPQHF.

The table lists this clonotype with many counts. V gene TRBV4-1 combines with J gene TRBJ2-1; maybe TRBD2 (5 bases). The germline V gene encodes CDR1 MGHRA and CDR2 YSYEKL. With 0 bases removed from V and 2 bases from J, the gap between germline ends came to 14 bases. This CDR3 spans 17 amino acids. In DNA, the CDR3 is TGCGCCAGCAGCCAAGATGGAGCGGCGACCACCTACAATGAGCAGTTCTTC. Protein: CASSQDGAATTYNEQFF.

The sample holds many counts of this clonotype. The V call is TRBV6-2 or TRBV6-3, the J call TRBJ2-1, with 10 bases fitting TRBD2. Per germline, CDR1 MNHEY and CDR2 SVGEGT. CDR3 length: 15 amino acids. V lost 2 bases to trimming and J lost 7 bases; unmatched junction nucleotides: 5. CDR3 region: CASSYGGAGGNEQFF. CDR3 nucleotide sequence: TGTGCCAGCAGTTACGGTGGAGCGGGAGGGAATGAGCAGTTCTTC.